The source of this TCR beta chain is a study of cytomegalovirus exposure and HLA in healthy donors. Points on this clone: The antigen is undetermined.

Study results and caveats: A few of the chains that were CMV-associated were confirmed in vitro to be specific for CMV antigens. The finding came from a later analysis; first-cohort TCR clusters tended to co-occur in the approximately 120 validation repertoires.

Assay: immunoSEQ multiplex PCR; the TCRdb copy retains only in-frame clones and omits some. The table shows around 71,000 clones, with approximately 96% occurring only once. Germline-derived CDR1 and CDR2 are SGHAT and FQDESV (reference sequence). V was shortened by 3 bases and J by 12 bases, with 21 bases between the two germline ends. The CDR3 is 15 residues long. This clonotype was obtained from a man younger than 35 in good health and CMV-seropositive. This chain links TRBV11-1 with TRBJ2-1, with a weak D call TRBD2 (7 bases). Source material: PBMCs. The CDR3 region is CASSFMAGASQGQFF. CDR3 in DNA: TGTGCCAGCAGCTTTATGGCGGGGGCCTCCCAGGGGCAGTTCTTC.